This T cell receptor beta chain was obtained from a study of blood T cells in healthy people across ages. Study as a whole: Capture by template switching was about one barcoded beta molecule per two T cells. Study-wide results and limits: Per-million-T-cell TCR beta diversity fell roughly linearly with age. Comparison with aged donors showed that long-lived donors had more naive CD4+ cells and higher diversity.

Germline V gene lookup returns CDR1 LNHNV and CDR2 YYDKDF (reference sequence). The ends were cut back, 5 bases at V and 1 base at J, with 11 bases in the middle. The CDR3 runs to 14 residues. Then a second PCR, running roughly 7 to 11 cycles, was carried out with a sample-barcoded 5' primer and a J-beta primer mix. Carrying 12 random nucleotides, a template-switch adaptor labeled each individual cDNA molecule. TCRdb reprocessed the 5' RACE reads via MiXCR and lists one record per CDR3 protein. The repertoire holds roughly 790,000 distinct CDR3 sequences, with approximately 39% as singletons. With respect to this clonotype: The antigen remains unidentified.

This chain joins TRBV15 and TRBJ1-1; no clear D gene. The clonotype was recovered from a woman in her fifties or sixties in good health. What was sequenced was blood. In DNA form, the CDR3 reads TGTGCCACCAGCCTCTCCAGAGCGAACACTGAAGCTTTCTTT. It specifies CATSLSRANTEAFF. The full variable domain, with the rest looked up from reference TRBV15 and TRBJ1-1, is DAMVIQNPRYQVTQFGKPVTLSCSQTLNHNVMYWYQQKSSQAPKLLFHYYDKDFNNEADTPDNFQSRRPNTSFCFLDIRSPGLGDTAMYLCATSLSRANTEAFFGQGTRLTVV.